Described below is a single T cell receptor (beta chain) sequence and its context. The record originates from a study of technical replicates of blood from a few donors. This table comes from immunoSEQ multiplex PCR, and its TCRdb copy is limited to in-frame clones, with some not included. This sample has around 93,000 clones, with about 94% found just once. CDR3 length equals 14 residues. With 2 bases removed from V and 8 bases from J, the gap between germline ends came to 15 bases. Per the germline V gene, CDR1 is SGHVS and CDR2 is FNYEAQ. Sequencing was carried out using T cells isolated from PBMCs. The TCR sequence derives from a human donor in good health. The V gene is TRBV7-6, the J gene TRBJ1-2, with a weak D call TRBD1 (6 bases). The CDR3 reads CASSLSPGDDGYTF. For the CDR3, the DNA is TGTGCCAGCAGCTTAAGTCCAGGGGATGACGGCTACACCTTC.